This TCR beta chain was sequenced in a study of blood T cell repertoires in COVID-19. Germline lookup yields CDR1 MGHRA and CDR2 YSYEKL. The CDR3 contains 16 residues. J gave up 4 bases and V 0 bases, and 6 bases lay outside the gene matches. Here immunoSEQ multiplex PCR was the method, and the copy in TCRdb shows in-frame clones only, minus some. The data contain about 110,000 clones, 70% to 90% of them seen just once; the ten biggest clones take up 4% to 5%. The material sequenced was peripheral blood. The V and J genes are TRBV4-1 and TRBJ2-5; 9 bases map to TRBD2. This sequence originates from a human donor in a cohort sampled during active COVID-19. Here the CDR3 reads CASSQEPAGGGETQYF. CDR3 bases: TGCGCCAGCAGCCAAGAGCCAGCGGGGGGAGGAGAGACCCAGTACTTC.